The T cell receptor (beta chain) described here comes from a study of T cell repertoires in cytomegalovirus infection. Study summary: Use of recently identified HLA-C-restricted and well-studied HLA-B-restricted CMV epitopes was part of the study. Both CMV infection and a matching HLA type were indicated by public TCR beta signatures.

One entry per CDR3 protein results from TCRdb running MiXCR on the reads. The table lists 250,000 to 300,000 distinct CDR3 sequences, around 20% of them singletons. This clonotype has only a few counts. Its antigen is still unknown. The study, taken as a whole, reports: Clonotypes of TCR beta that were HLA-C-restricted and CMV-specific dominated the ex vivo response.

The CDR3 runs 15 residues. Between the trimmed V and J ends, which lost 7 bases and 4 bases, there was a span of 17 bases. This clonotype originated in a human donor in good health (CMV status not recorded). Some clones in this sample may be carry-over from other donors' samples. This sample comprised cultured PBMCs, obtained from culture after CMV antigen stimulation. V is TRBV12-3 or TRBV12-4 and J is TRBJ2-1; perhaps TRBD2 as D (5 bases). In nucleotides, the CDR3 is TGTGCCAGCACTTCGAGGGTAGCGAGGTACAATGAGCAGTTCTTC. Translated: CASTSRVARYNEQFF.